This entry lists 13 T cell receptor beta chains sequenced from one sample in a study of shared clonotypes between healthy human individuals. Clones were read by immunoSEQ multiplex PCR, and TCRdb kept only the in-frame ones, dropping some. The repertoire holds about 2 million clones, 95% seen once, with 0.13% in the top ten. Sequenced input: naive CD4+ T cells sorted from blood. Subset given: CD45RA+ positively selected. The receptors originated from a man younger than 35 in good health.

The CDR3 DNA follows: TGTGCCAGCAGCTCAGTGGGAGAATCCCCCTACGAGCAGTACTTC. It is translated as CASSSVGESPYEQYF. The V gene is TRBV5-6, the J gene TRBJ2-7; D may be TRBD2 (5 bases). In germline, CDR1 is SGHDT, CDR2 YYEEEE. V lost 3 bases, J lost 2 bases, and 15 bases lay in between. The CDR3 sequence is 15 residues long.

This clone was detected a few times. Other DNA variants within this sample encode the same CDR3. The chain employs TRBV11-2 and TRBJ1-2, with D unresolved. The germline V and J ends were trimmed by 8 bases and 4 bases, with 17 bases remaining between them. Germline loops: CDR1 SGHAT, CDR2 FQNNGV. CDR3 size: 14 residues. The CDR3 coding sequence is TGTGCCAGCGGCCTCCAAGAGGGTGTCTATGGCTACACCTTC. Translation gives CASGLQEGVYGYTF.

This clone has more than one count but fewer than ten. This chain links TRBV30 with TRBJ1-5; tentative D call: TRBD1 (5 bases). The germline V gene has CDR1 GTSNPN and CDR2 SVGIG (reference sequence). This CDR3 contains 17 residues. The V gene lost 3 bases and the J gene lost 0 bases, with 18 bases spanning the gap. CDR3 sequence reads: CAWSAARGPYSNQPQHF. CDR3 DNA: TGTGCCTGGAGCGCCGCCCGGGGCCCCTATAGCAATCAGCCCCAGCATTTT.

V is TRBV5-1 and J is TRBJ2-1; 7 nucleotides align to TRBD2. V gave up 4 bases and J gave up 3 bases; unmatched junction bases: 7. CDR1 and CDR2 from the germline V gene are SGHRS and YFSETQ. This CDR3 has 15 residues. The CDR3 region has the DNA TGCGCCAGCAGCCCCTCGGGACTATACTACAATGAGCAGTTCTTC. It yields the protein CASSPSGLYYNEQFF.

CDR3 sequence: CSVEGPGENGYTF. The DNA for the CDR3 is TGCAGCGTTGAAGGACCAGGGGAGAATGGCTACACCTTC. This chain uses TRBV29-1 with TRBJ1-2; the D gene is possibly TRBD1 (6 bases). Trimming took 1 base from V and 6 from J, leaving 12 bases between them. CDR3 length equals 13 residues. Germline V lookup: CDR1 SQVTM, CDR2 ANQGSEA. Drawing the rest from reference TRBV29-1 and TRBJ1-2, the complete variable domain is SAVISQKPSRDICQRGTSLTIQCQVDSQVTMMFWYRQQPGQSLTLIATANQGSEATYESGFVIDKFPISRPNLTFSTLTVSNMSPEDSSIYLCSVEGPGENGYTFGSGTRLTVV.

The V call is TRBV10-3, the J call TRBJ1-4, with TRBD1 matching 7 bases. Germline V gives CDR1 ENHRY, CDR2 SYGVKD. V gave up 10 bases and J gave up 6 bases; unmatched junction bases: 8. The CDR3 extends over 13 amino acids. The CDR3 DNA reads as TGTGCCACCCGGGACAGACTAGATGAAAAACTGTTTTTT. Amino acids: CATRDRLDEKLFF.

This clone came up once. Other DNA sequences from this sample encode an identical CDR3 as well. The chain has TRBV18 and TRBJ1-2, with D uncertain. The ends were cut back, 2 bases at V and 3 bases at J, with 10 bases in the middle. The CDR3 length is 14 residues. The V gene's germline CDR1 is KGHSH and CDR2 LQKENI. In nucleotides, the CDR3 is TGTGCCAGCTCACCAGGGGTCGGAGACTATGGCTACACCTTC. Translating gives CASSPGVGDYGYTF.

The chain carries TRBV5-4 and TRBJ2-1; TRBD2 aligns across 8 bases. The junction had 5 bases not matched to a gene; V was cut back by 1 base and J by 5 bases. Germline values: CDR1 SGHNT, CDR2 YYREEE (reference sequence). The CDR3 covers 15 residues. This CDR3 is CASSLSGLDHNEQFF. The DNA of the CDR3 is TGTGCCAGCAGCTTGTCGGGACTAGATCACAATGAGCAGTTCTTC.

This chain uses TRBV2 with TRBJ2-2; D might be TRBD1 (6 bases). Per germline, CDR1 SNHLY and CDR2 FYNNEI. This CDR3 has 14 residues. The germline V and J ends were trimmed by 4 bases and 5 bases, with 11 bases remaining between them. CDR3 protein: CASSVQGWTGELFF. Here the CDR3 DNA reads TGTGCCAGCAGTGTGCAGGGGTGGACCGGGGAGCTGTTTTTT.

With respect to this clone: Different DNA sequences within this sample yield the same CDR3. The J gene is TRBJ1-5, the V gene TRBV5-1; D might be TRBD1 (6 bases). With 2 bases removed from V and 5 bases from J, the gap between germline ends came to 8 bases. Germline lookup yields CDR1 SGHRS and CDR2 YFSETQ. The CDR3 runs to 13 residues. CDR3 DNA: TGCGCCAGCAGCTTCGCAGGGGATCAGCCCCAGCATTTT. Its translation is CASSFAGDQPQHF.

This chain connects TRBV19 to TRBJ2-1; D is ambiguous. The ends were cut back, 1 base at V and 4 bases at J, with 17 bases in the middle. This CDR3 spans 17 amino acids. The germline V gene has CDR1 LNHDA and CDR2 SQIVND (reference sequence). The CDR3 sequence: CASSIGRSTGRYNEQFF. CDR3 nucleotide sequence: TGTGCCAGTAGTATAGGTCGGAGCACTGGCAGGTACAATGAGCAGTTCTTC.

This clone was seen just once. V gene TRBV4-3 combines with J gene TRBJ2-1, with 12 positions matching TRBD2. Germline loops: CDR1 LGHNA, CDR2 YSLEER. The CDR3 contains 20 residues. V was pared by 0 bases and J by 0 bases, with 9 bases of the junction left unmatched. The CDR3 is CASSQDYGTSGPSSYNEQFF. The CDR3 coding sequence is TGCGCCAGCAGCCAAGATTACGGGACTAGCGGGCCGAGCTCCTACAATGAGCAGTTCTTC.

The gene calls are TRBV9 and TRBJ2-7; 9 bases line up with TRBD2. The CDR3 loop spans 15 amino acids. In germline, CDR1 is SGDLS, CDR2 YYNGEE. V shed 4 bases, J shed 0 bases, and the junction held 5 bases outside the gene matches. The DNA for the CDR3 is TGTGCCAGCAGCAAGACTAGCGGAAGCTCCTACGAGCAGTACTTC. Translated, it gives CASSKTSGSSYEQYF.